Shown below are 28 T cell receptor beta chains from a single sample sequenced in a study of neurological immune-mediated disorders. MiXCR, run by TCRdb on the 5' RACE reads, gives a single entry per CDR3 protein. The sample contains around 32,000 distinct CDR3 sequences, around 10% of which appear only once. Input material: PBMCs. The receptor source for this set is a woman aged 55-70 years in good health.

About this clonotype: It may be a read error: a sequence one base away is much more abundant. V gene TRBV7-2 combines with J gene TRBJ1-1; tentative D call: TRBD1 (5 bases). The CDR3 spans 14 residues. Germline lookup yields CDR1 SGHTA and CDR2 FQGNSA. CDR3 in amino acids: CVSSLRQMNTEAFF. As DNA, the CDR3 is TGTGTCAGCAGCTTAAGACAGATGAACACTGAAGCTTTCTTT.

This clonotype was seen a handful of times. The V gene is TRBV4-2, the J gene TRBJ1-1; no definite D call. With 2 bases removed from V and 4 bases from J, the gap between germline ends came to 8 bases. The CDR3 spans 13 residues. Germline V lookup: CDR1 LGHNA, CDR2 YNFKEQ. CDR3 sequence: CASSQLGITEAFF. The CDR3 DNA is TGTGCCAGCAGCCAATTGGGGATCACTGAAGCTTTCTTT.

This clonotype was counted between two and nine times. V usage is TRBV10-1 and J usage is TRBJ2-7, with D possibly called TRBD1 or TRBD2 (5 bases each). This CDR3 is built from 14 residues. Germline CDR1 is WNHNN and CDR2 is SYGVQD (reference sequence). V gave up 5 bases and J gave up 2 bases, with 13 bases separating them. The CDR3 reads CASSRDRRPYEQYF. For the CDR3, the DNA is TGCGCCAGCAGTCGGGACCGTCGACCCTACGAGCAGTACTTC.

The rearrangement links TRBV28 to TRBJ1-1, with unresolved D. Germline CDR1 MDHEN, CDR2 SYDVKM. This CDR3 comprises 20 residues. The germline V and J ends were trimmed by 2 bases and 0 bases, with 25 bases remaining between them. CDR3 DNA sequence: TGTGCCAGCAGTTTAACTTGGGCGGGCGCGCACGGCTCCATGAACACTGAAGCTTTCTTT. Translating it yields CASSLTWAGAHGSMNTEAFF.

This clonotype has just a few counts. The V gene is TRBV5-5, the J gene TRBJ2-5, with 7 nucleotides matching TRBD2. Germline assignment: CDR1 SGHKS and CDR2 YYEKEE (reference sequence). This CDR3 has 15 residues. J gave up 1 base and V 4 bases, and 7 bases lay outside the gene matches. The CDR3 here is CASSPPSGAQETQYF. CDR3 nucleotides: TGTGCCAGCAGCCCCCCCAGCGGGGCCCAAGAGACCCAGTACTTC.

This clonotype was recorded at least ten times. This chain connects TRBV6-2 or TRBV6-3 to TRBJ1-5; weak D call: TRBD1 (5 bases). The CDR3 totals 15 residues. CDR1 is MNHEY, CDR2 SVGEGT, per germline. V dropped 2 bases and J dropped 2 bases, with 10 bases sitting between them. This CDR3 is CASSYAREGNQPQHF. CDR3 nucleotide sequence: TGTGCCAGCAGTTACGCCAGGGAGGGCAATCAGCCCCAGCATTTT.

Worth noting for this clonotype: At one of its ends the junction is not consistent with the germline gene, which may arise from a read error. This chain connects TRBV5-1 to TRBJ2-7; possibly TRBD1 for D (5 bases). The CDR3 has 13 amino acids. Germline-derived CDR1 and CDR2 are SGHRS and YFSETQ. The CDR3 protein is CASSLAVQGEHYF. DNA of the CDR3: TGCGCCAGCAGCTTGGCCGTTCAGGGCGAGCACTACTTC.

This clonotype was seen at least ten times. The gene calls are TRBV7-2 and TRBJ2-5; D not certain. Trimming pared 1 base from V and 10 bases from J, leaving 13 bases between. Germline values: CDR1 SGHTA, CDR2 FQGNSA. CDR3 length: 13 residues. The CDR3 bases are TGTGCCAGCAGCTTAGAGGCGTCCATGAGCCAGTACTTC. Residues: CASSLEASMSQYF.

This clonotype was detected many times. This chain links TRBV5-1 with TRBJ1-4, with a tentative D call TRBD1 (6 bases). The CDR3 consists of 15 residues. CDR1 and CDR2 from the germline V gene are SGHRS and YFSETQ. Deletions cut 0 bases from V and 4 bases from J, with 10 bases between. CDR3 sequence reads: CASSLGPGVNEKLFF. The CDR3 DNA follows: TGCGCCAGCAGCTTGGGGCCAGGGGTTAATGAAAAACTGTTTTTT.

The table lists this clonotype with many counts. The V and J genes are TRBV5-1 and TRBJ1-6, with D perhaps matching TRBD1 (5 bases). V lost 4 bases, J lost 5 bases, and 13 bases lay in between. The germline V gene has CDR1 SGHRS and CDR2 YFSETQ. This CDR3 has 15 residues. In DNA, the CDR3 is TGCGCCAGCAGCCCGGTGGGGCCGGATAATTCACCCCTCCACTTT. Protein product: CASSPVGPDNSPLHF.

V is TRBV19 and J is TRBJ1-4; tentative D call: TRBD1 (5 bases). The CDR3 runs to 20 residues. From germline, CDR1 is LNHDA and CDR2 SQIVND (reference sequence). Trimming stripped 4 bases from V and 4 bases from J, with 28 bases between. The DNA of the CDR3 is TGTGCCAGTAGTACCTGGATCGACAGAAACGCCCAGGCCCTTAATGAAAAACTGTTTTTT. Protein: CASSTWIDRNAQALNEKLFF.

This clonotype was seen many times. J is TRBJ1-6 and V is TRBV6-1, with TRBD1 identical over 7 bases. V was pared by 1 base and J by 12 bases, with 6 bases of the junction left unmatched. The CDR3 is 14 residues long. The germline CDR1 and CDR2 sequences are MNHNS and SASEGT. Here the CDR3 DNA reads TGTGCCAGCAGTGAAGGACAGGGTCGGGGACCCCTCCACTTT. It translates to CASSEGQGRGPLHF.

In this sample, this clonotype turned up many times. J is TRBJ2-5 and V is TRBV7-2; no clear D gene. V was shortened by 2 bases and J by 2 bases, with 6 bases between the two germline ends. CDR3 size: 13 residues. Per germline, CDR1 SGHTA and CDR2 FQGNSA. In DNA, the CDR3 is TGTGCCAGCAGCTTAAGAGTTCAAGAGACCCAGTACTTC. Translating it yields CASSLRVQETQYF.

This clonotype was counted ten times or more. The chain is built from TRBV6-6 and TRBJ2-7, with D unresolved. This CDR3 is built from 15 residues. V was trimmed by 0 bases and J by 3 bases, leaving 12 bases between them. CDR1 is MNHNY, CDR2 SVGAGI, per germline (reference sequence). The DNA for the CDR3 is TGTGCCAGCAGTTACTCTGGCGGTGCGAGCTACGAGCAGTACTTC. The encoded protein is CASSYSGGASYEQYF.

This clonotype has a count of ten or more. A much bigger clone sits one base away, suggesting this may be a read error. The genes are TRBV7-2 and TRBJ1-2; D is unresolved. CDR3 length: 15 residues. Per germline, CDR1 SGHTA and CDR2 FQGNSA. CDR3: CANSRPGREGNGYTF. The CDR3 region has the DNA TGTGCCAACAGCCGCCCGGGGAGGGAGGGAAATGGCTACACCTTC.

This clonotype ranks as medium-sized. The CDR3 reads CASSAGDRASYEQYF. CDR3 DNA sequence: TGTGCCAGCAGCGCGGGGGACAGGGCCTCCTACGAGCAGTACTTC. The V and J genes are TRBV9 and TRBJ2-7, with 9 bases aligning to TRBD1. Germline V CDR1 and CDR2: SGDLS, YYNGEE. V shed 3 bases, J shed 0 bases, and the junction held 4 bases outside the gene matches. This CDR3 is 15 amino acids long. Complete variable domain (other parts from reference TRBV9 and TRBJ2-7): DSGVTQTPKHLITATGQRVTLRCSPRSGDLSVYWYQQSLDQGLQFLIQYYNGEERAKGNILERFSAQQFPDLHSELNLSSLELGDSALYFCASSAGDRASYEQYFGPGTRLTVT.

This clonotype was detected ten times or more. J is TRBJ2-4 and V is TRBV20-1; 7 nucleotides agree with TRBD1. This CDR3 has 16 residues. Germline V gene sequence: CDR1 DFQATT, CDR2 SNEGSKA (reference sequence). Germline trimming cut 3 bases from V and 8 bases from J; bases unmatched to any gene: 16. The DNA of the CDR3 is TGCAGTGCTAGGTACAGGGGAAGAGCTTGGGGCCACATTCAGTACTTC. It specifies CSARYRGRAWGHIQYF.

This clonotype was seen repeatedly, ten times or more. The chain combines TRBV29-1 with TRBJ1-5; TRBD1 matches 9 bases. Germline V gene sequence: CDR1 SQVTM, CDR2 ANQGSEA. There are 17 residues in the CDR3. With V trimmed by 4 bases and J by 0 bases, 10 bases remained unmatched. CDR3 sequence reads: CSVAVTGGTYSNQPQHF. The CDR3 bases are TGCAGCGTTGCCGTGACAGGGGGGACGTATAGCAATCAGCCCCAGCATTTT.

This clonotype was seen at least ten times. This chain joins TRBV20-1 and TRBJ1-2; D gene uncertain. V was trimmed by 0 bases and J by 6 bases, leaving 11 bases between them. From germline, CDR1 is DFQATT and CDR2 SNEGSKA (reference sequence). The CDR3 sequence is 13 residues long. The CDR3 here is CSARDQPGNGYTF. The CDR3 coding sequence is TGCAGTGCTAGAGATCAGCCGGGGAATGGCTACACCTTC.

This clonotype occurred many times. The V gene is TRBV7-9, the J gene TRBJ2-7, with TRBD2 as a possible D gene (5 bases). There are 13 residues in the CDR3. V lost 0 bases and J 9 bases, leaving 12 bases between the germline ends. Germline lookup yields CDR1 SEHNR and CDR2 FQNEAQ (reference sequence). CDR3 protein: CASSLAFGNWQYF. As DNA, the CDR3 is TGTGCCAGCAGCTTAGCGTTCGGGAACTGGCAGTACTTC.

Regarding this clonotype: Mismatch with germline at one junction end may stem from a read error. Written as DNA, the CDR3 is TGTGCCATCACCCTCGTCCAGGCAGGGACCAAGTACTTC. It codes for CAITLVQAGTKYF. The J gene is TRBJ2-5, the V gene TRBV7-2, with D possibly being TRBD1 or TRBD2 (5 bases each). Germline V gene sequence: CDR1 SGHTA, CDR2 FQGNSA. The CDR3 is 13 amino acids.

This clonotype has a count of ten or more. V and J are TRBV28 and TRBJ2-4; 9 nucleotides align to TRBD2. CDR1 MDHEN and CDR2 SYDVKM come from the germline V gene. V was pared by 5 bases and J by 4 bases, with 3 bases of the junction left unmatched. CDR3 length: 14 amino acids. The CDR3 reads CASSLAGFKNIQYF. The CDR3 nucleotides read TGTGCCAGCAGTCTAGCGGGGTTTAAAAACATTCAGTACTTC.

This clonotype was counted many times. The chain uses TRBV20-1 and TRBJ1-3; no clear D gene. CDR1 and CDR2 from the germline V gene are DFQATT and SNEGSKA (reference sequence). There are 13 residues in the CDR3. The V end was cut by 1 base, the J end by 4 bases, with 8 bases between. The CDR3 DNA reads TGCAGTGCTAGAGGTGGCCGCGGAAACACCATATATTTT. Its protein product is CSARGGRGNTIYF.

This clonotype was seen many times. The chain links TRBV7-2 to TRBJ1-2; D uncertain. Between the trimmed V and J ends, which lost 4 bases and 8 bases, there was a span of 11 bases. Germline V gene data show CDR1 as SGHTA and CDR2 as FQGNSA. This CDR3 contains 12 residues. DNA of the CDR3: TGTGCCAGCAGCTCTGGGAGGGTAGGCTACACCTTC. Amino acids: CASSSGRVGYTF.

This clonotype was counted many times. The V call is TRBV12-3 or TRBV12-4, the J call TRBJ1-4; no clear D. The CDR3 spans 14 residues. V was pared by 5 bases and J by 3 bases, with 10 bases between. CDR3 coding DNA: TGTGCCAGCAGTGGACCGAGAGCTAATGAAAAACTGTTTTTT. It translates to CASSGPRANEKLFF.

There are many counts of this clonotype. V is TRBV4-1 and J is TRBJ1-3; a possible D gene is TRBD1 (5 bases). Germline values: CDR1 MGHRA, CDR2 YSYEKL. Trimming removed 0 bases at V and 0 bases at J, with 9 bases between. This CDR3 region has 16 residues. CDR3 sequence reads: CASSQDKGLSGNTIYF. CDR3 sequence (DNA): TGCGCCAGCAGCCAAGATAAGGGACTCTCTGGAAACACCATATATTTT.

This clonotype was recorded at least ten times. The V and J genes are TRBV5-1 and TRBJ1-1, with D possibly matching TRBD1 (6 bases). The CDR3 sequence is 15 residues long. The V end lost 0 bases, the J end lost 1 base, and 10 bases lay between the germline ends. Germline V lookup: CDR1 SGHRS, CDR2 YFSETQ. CDR3 amino acids: CASSLDPRGNTEAFF. The CDR3 DNA is TGCGCCAGCAGCTTGGACCCCAGGGGGAACACTGAAGCTTTCTTT.

This clonotype was counted ten times or more. This chain uses TRBV7-2 with TRBJ1-2; maybe TRBD1 (5 bases). This CDR3 has 14 residues. CDR1 and CDR2 (germline): SGHTA, FQGNSA. V shed 0 bases and J shed 4 bases, with 9 bases lying between them. CDR3 nucleotide sequence: TGTGCCAGCAGCTTAGCGCCGGGGCGCTATGGCTACACCTTC. Amino acids: CASSLAPGRYGYTF.